Presented here are 29 T cell receptor beta chains from one specimen sequenced in a study of OX40 agonist ivuxolimab in advanced cancers. This table comes from immunoSEQ multiplex PCR, and its TCRdb copy is limited to in-frame clones, with some not included. The sample holds approximately 58,000 clones; 70% to 85% are singletons and the top ten take roughly 1.5%. Material: CD4+ or CD8+ T cells sorted from blood, obtained in a trial of the OX40 agonist ivuxolimab. The receptors stem from an adult with an advanced solid tumor such as melanoma, head and neck, liver or kidney cancer.

This chain joins TRBV28 and TRBJ1-2; 11 bases match TRBD1. The CDR3 contains 14 residues. Germline V gene lookup returns CDR1 MDHEN and CDR2 SYDVKM. V was pared by 6 bases and J by 4 bases, with 4 bases of the junction left unmatched. The CDR3 sequence: CASRSGTGGYGYTF. DNA of the CDR3: TGTGCCAGCAGGTCCGGGACAGGGGGCTATGGCTACACCTTC.

This chain uses TRBV6-1 with TRBJ2-5, with 8 bases fitting TRBD1. Germline V gene data show CDR1 as MNHNS and CDR2 as SASEGT. The J segment lost 5 bases and the V segment lost 4 bases, leaving 9 bases of the junction unmatched. The CDR3 loop spans 15 amino acids. The CDR3 DNA reads as TGTGCCAGCAGTGTAAACGACAGGGGATTGGAGACCCAGTACTTC. As protein: CASSVNDRGLETQYF.

The V gene is TRBV19, the J gene TRBJ1-2, with D tentatively TRBD1 (6 bases). Germline CDR1 is LNHDA and CDR2 is SQIVND (reference sequence). The CDR3 consists of 14 residues. The V end was cut by 5 bases, the J end by 5 bases, with 15 bases between. The CDR3 region has the DNA TGTGCCAGTAGTCCAGGGGTTACTAGTTATGGCTACACCTTC. Its translation: CASSPGVTSYGYTF.

The chain uses TRBV18 and TRBJ2-7; 8 bases are shared with TRBD1. CDR3 length equals 15 residues. Germline V gene sequence: CDR1 KGHSH, CDR2 LQKENI. The J segment lost 5 bases and the V segment lost 6 bases, leaving 12 bases of the junction unmatched. The CDR3 protein is CASSLDRALVDEQYF. The CDR3 coding sequence is TGTGCCAGCTCCCTGGACAGGGCCCTAGTCGACGAGCAGTACTTC.

For the CDR3, the DNA is TGTGCCAGCGGAACTTCAGGAACGTCCGGAAACACCATATATTTT. Translating gives CASGTSGTSGNTIYF. The chain couples TRBV9 to TRBJ1-3; D gene unclear. Trimming took 7 bases from V and 4 from J, leaving 18 bases between them. The CDR3 totals 15 residues. CDR1 is SGDLS and CDR2 is YYNGEE in the germline V gene.

For this clone: Additional DNA sequences in this sample encode the identical CDR3. The chain recombines TRBV27 with TRBJ2-3, with 10 bases fitting TRBD2. The CDR3 extends over 16 amino acids. V was pared by 3 bases and J by 0 bases, with 3 bases of the junction left unmatched. Germline V gene data show CDR1 as MNHEY and CDR2 as SMNVEV (reference sequence). CDR3: CASSFSGGTSTDTQYF. The CDR3, as DNA: TGTGCCAGCAGTTTTAGCGGGGGGACTAGCACAGATACGCAGTATTTT.

The chain links TRBV19 to TRBJ2-5; 7 nucleotides agree with TRBD1. Germline loops: CDR1 LNHDA, CDR2 SQIVND (reference sequence). Trimming at V came to 7 bases and at J to 1 base, leaving 18 bases not matched to a gene. This CDR3 comprises 18 residues. CDR3 sequence: CASTPGRGRGSPQETQYF. In nucleotides, the CDR3 is TGTGCCAGTACCCCGGGTAGGGGCAGGGGGTCGCCCCAAGAGACCCAGTACTTC.

The chain joins TRBV7-2 to TRBJ2-5; D possibly corresponds to TRBD1 (6 bases). Trimming left V 5 bases short and J 0 bases short, with 10 bases between. CDR1 is SGHTA and CDR2 is FQGNSA in the germline V gene. The CDR3 spans 14 residues. The CDR3: CASSLTGNQETQYF. CDR3 sequence (DNA): TGTGCCAGCAGCCTGACAGGAAACCAAGAGACCCAGTACTTC.

The rearrangement joins TRBV28 to TRBJ2-3; possible D gene TRBD1, 5 bases. Trimming took off 1 base at V and 4 bases at J, with 9 bases between the two ends. CDR3 length: 14 residues. Germline CDR1 reads MDHEN; CDR2 reads SYDVKM. CDR3 sequence: CASSLSGFPDTQYF. The CDR3 DNA is TGTGCCAGCAGTTTATCAGGGTTTCCAGATACGCAGTATTTT.

J is TRBJ2-7 and V is TRBV9; D gene unclear. This CDR3 is built from 13 residues. V gave up 10 bases and J gave up 2 bases, with 16 bases separating them. In germline, CDR1 is SGDLS, CDR2 YYNGEE. The CDR3 sequence is CAPNNLLPYEQYF. DNA for the CDR3: TGTGCCCCGAACAACCTGTTACCCTACGAGCAGTACTTC.

CDR3 coding DNA: TGTGCCAGCAGCCAAGAGCTGCTCACGAACACCGGGGAGCTGTTTTTT. As protein: CASSQELLTNTGELFF. V gene TRBV4-2 combines with J gene TRBJ2-2; no reliable D call. Per the germline V gene, CDR1 is LGHNA and CDR2 is YNFKEQ. Trimming took off 0 bases at V and 0 bases at J, with 8 bases between the two ends. The CDR3 is made up of 16 amino acids.

The gene calls are TRBV6-5 and TRBJ2-2, with D possibly called TRBD1 or TRBD2 (6 bases each). V was trimmed by 8 bases and J by 3 bases, leaving 10 bases between them. Germline V lookup: CDR1 MNHEY, CDR2 SVGAGI. CDR3 size: 13 residues. CDR3 sequence: CASHGGYTGELFF. The CDR3 DNA reads as TGTGCCAGCCACGGGGGCTACACCGGGGAGCTGTTTTTT.

The CDR3 region has the DNA TGTGCCAGCAGCCCCGGGACTAGCGGGACCAATGAGCAGTTCTTC. Translating it yields CASSPGTSGTNEQFF. The chain joins TRBV5-4 to TRBJ2-1; 13 positions match TRBD2. Trimming removed 4 bases from V and 6 bases from J; junction bases left unmatched: 4. The length of the CDR3 is 15 residues. Germline V gene lookup returns CDR1 SGHNT and CDR2 YYREEE (reference sequence).

This chain links TRBV9 with TRBJ2-6; TRBD1 matches at 12 bases. Germline V gene data show CDR1 as SGDLS and CDR2 as YYNGEE. This CDR3 comprises 16 residues. V was clipped by 7 bases and J by 0 bases; unmatched bases: 2. CDR3 nucleotide sequence: TGTGCCAGCTTGGGACAGGGGGCCTCTGGGGCCAACGTCCTGACTTTC. This codes for CASLGQGASGANVLTF.

This clone was seen once. The genes are TRBV2 and TRBJ2-7; D is tentatively TRBD1 or TRBD2 (5 bases each). This CDR3 is 15 amino acids long. V gave up 8 bases and J gave up 4 bases, with 21 bases separating them. Germline loops: CDR1 SNHLY, CDR2 FYNNEI. The DNA of the CDR3 is TGTGCCAGCTTTTGGGACGTCGGACAAGAGTACGAGCAGTACTTC. This translates into CASFWDVGQEYEQYF.

The chain couples TRBV6-6 to TRBJ2-7; 7 nucleotides line up with TRBD2. Germline CDR1 is MNHNY and CDR2 is SVGAGI (reference sequence). CDR3 length: 14 amino acids. With V trimmed by 2 bases and J by 6 bases, 7 bases remained unmatched. CDR3 sequence reads: CASSYGTSEGEQYF. CDR3 DNA sequence: TGTGCCAGCAGTTACGGTACTAGCGAAGGCGAGCAGTACTTC.

The genes are TRBV30 and TRBJ2-7; D may be TRBD2 (5 bases). Per the germline V gene, CDR1 is GTSNPN and CDR2 is SVGIG (reference sequence). The CDR3 has 13 amino acids. The ends were cut back, 2 bases at V and 2 bases at J, with 10 bases in the middle. In DNA form, the CDR3 reads TGTGCCTGGAGTCAAACTAGTGCCTACGAGCAGTACTTC. Translation: CAWSQTSAYEQYF.

This chain joins TRBV5-1 and TRBJ2-7; a weak D match, TRBD1 (5 bases). Per germline, CDR1 SGHRS and CDR2 YFSETQ. The CDR3 totals 15 residues. With 0 bases removed from V and 0 bases from J, the gap between germline ends came to 10 bases. The CDR3 bases are TGCGCCAGCAGCTTGGCAGGGATACACTCCTACGAGCAGTACTTC. Its translation: CASSLAGIHSYEQYF.

This clone has a handful of counts. V gene TRBV5-1 combines with J gene TRBJ2-3; TRBD2 agrees at 10 bases. J gave up 0 bases and V 4 bases, and 5 bases lay outside the gene matches. The CDR3 totals 16 residues. Germline values: CDR1 SGHRS, CDR2 YFSETQ. CDR3 in DNA: TGCGCCAGCAGCGCGGGACTAGCGAGAAGCACAGATACGCAGTATTTT. Residues: CASSAGLARSTDTQYF.

V usage is TRBV11-1 and J usage is TRBJ2-3, with D possibly matching TRBD2 (5 bases). Germline loops: CDR1 SGHAT, CDR2 FQDESV (reference sequence). The V end was cut by 3 bases, the J end by 1 base, with 17 bases between. The CDR3 consists of 17 residues. CDR3 residues: CASSFSPSSFGTDTQYF. CDR3 DNA: TGTGCCAGCAGCTTTTCCCCTAGCTCGTTTGGCACAGATACGCAGTATTTT.

This clone was recorded once. The gene calls are TRBV7-2 and TRBJ2-4, with D possibly called TRBD1 or TRBD2 (6 bases each). The CDR3 has 15 amino acids. Germline CDR1 SGHTA, CDR2 FQGNSA. Trimming left V 1 base short and J 8 bases short, with 15 bases between. Written as DNA, the CDR3 is TGTGCCAGCAGCTTAGGAGGGGGGCGCGAAGACATTCAGTACTTC. The encoded protein is CASSLGGGREDIQYF.

This clone turned up a few times. The rearrangement links TRBV7-9 to TRBJ2-3, with 8 bases fitting TRBD2. CDR3 length: 14 amino acids. Trimming at V came to 7 bases and at J to 1 base, leaving 4 bases not matched to a gene. Looked up from germline, CDR1 is SEHNR and CDR2 is FQNEAQ (reference sequence). Here the CDR3 reads CASTATSGTDTQYF. DNA of the CDR3: TGTGCCAGCACCGCGACTAGCGGCACAGATACGCAGTATTTT.

This clone was seen a handful of times. The chain couples TRBV5-1 to TRBJ2-5; D not certain. Germline V lookup: CDR1 SGHRS, CDR2 YFSETQ. The CDR3 runs 11 residues. V was cut by 0 bases and J by 5 bases, with 2 bases left in between. The DNA for the CDR3 is TGCGCCAGCAGCTTGGACGAGACCCAGTACTTC. Its protein is CASSLDETQYF.

The chain uses TRBV7-2 and TRBJ1-6; no clear D. The CDR3 contains 16 residues. V was pared by 5 bases and J by 4 bases, with 15 bases between. In germline, CDR1 is SGHTA, CDR2 FQGNSA. The DNA for the CDR3 is TGTGCCAGCAGCGCCCAAGGGCCGGGTTATAATTCACCCCTCCACTTT. Translating gives CASSAQGPGYNSPLHF.

V and J are TRBV7-2 and TRBJ2-3, with 10 bases identical to TRBD2. The CDR3 loop spans 17 amino acids. Germline V lookup: CDR1 SGHTA, CDR2 FQGNSA. The V segment lost 1 base and the J segment 2 bases; nucleotides outside the gene matches: 6. CDR3 residues: CASSLGPAGGYTDTQYF. The CDR3 coding sequence is TGTGCCAGCAGCTTAGGGCCAGCGGGAGGGTACACAGATACGCAGTATTTT.

CDR3 sequence reads: CASSPSLDRGSYNEQFF. Written as DNA, the CDR3 is TGCGCCAGCAGCCCATCGTTGGACAGGGGCTCCTACAATGAGCAGTTCTTC. The chain employs TRBV4-1 and TRBJ2-1, with 9 positions matching TRBD1. The CDR3 sequence is 17 residues long. Germline CDR1 and CDR2: MGHRA and YSYEKL. With V trimmed by 4 bases and J by 0 bases, 7 bases remained unmatched.

The chain joins TRBV5-4 to TRBJ2-7, with D possibly being TRBD1 (6 bases). Germline V lookup: CDR1 SGHNT, CDR2 YYREEE (reference sequence). The length of the CDR3 is 14 residues. Trimming took off 6 bases at V and 3 bases at J, with 16 bases between the two ends. As DNA, the CDR3 is TGTGCCAGCAAAAAGGAACAGGGTGACTACGAGCAGTACTTC. It encodes CASKKEQGDYEQYF.

The genes are TRBV15 and TRBJ2-7; possible D gene TRBD1, 6 bases. The CDR3 sequence is 14 residues long. The germline gives CDR1 LNHNV, CDR2 YYDKDF (reference sequence). The ends were cut back, 3 bases at V and 2 bases at J, with 11 bases in the middle. CDR3 bases: TGTGCCACCAGCAGGTGGACAGCAGCCTACGAGCAGTACTTC. As protein: CATSRWTAAYEQYF.

The rearrangement joins TRBV9 to TRBJ1-2; maybe TRBD1 (5 bases). Trimming removed 3 bases from V and 2 bases from J, with 8 bases in between. The CDR3 is 13 residues long. Germline assignment: CDR1 SGDLS and CDR2 YYNGEE. The DNA for the CDR3 is TGTGCCAGCAGCGAGACAGTGAACTATGGCTACACCTTC. Translation gives CASSETVNYGYTF. Full variable domain (remainder filled in from reference TRBV9 and TRBJ1-2): DSGVTQTPKHLITATGQRVTLRCSPRSGDLSVYWYQQSLDQGLQFLIQYYNGEERAKGNILERFSAQQFPDLHSELNLSSLELGDSALYFCASSETVNYGYTFGSGTRLTVV.